The clone carrying this TCR beta chain was recorded at least ten times. Its antigen is still unknown. A read error may produce the germline difference seen at one junction end. Each CDR3 protein is one row after TCRdb ran MiXCR on the RACE reads. This sample has about 68,000 distinct CDR3 sequences, with roughly 9.8% found just once. The data belong to a study of human T cells and chemical hapten exposure. At the level of the study: Scalp application of diphenylcyclopropenone was performed weekly in patients across the entire roughly 25-week study.

Time point reported: pre-sensitization, week 0. Specified treatment: therapeutic diphenylcyclopropenone sensitization with weekly scalp DPC. Regarding the study as a whole: TCRs at high frequency, those above 1 in 1000, did not change with DPC sensitization. Patch test score rose with PT1 expanded TCR count, significant at thresholds 8, 16 and 32, not 4.

CDR3 size: 14 residues. CDR1 is SSHAT and CDR2 is FNYEAQ in the germline V gene (reference sequence). The TCR originated in a woman between 50 and 59 years old with alopecia areata. Some clones in this sample may be carry-over from other donors' samples. The rearrangement links TRBV7-7 to TRBJ2-1; D is unresolved. The material sequenced was whole blood, taken in connection with sensitization to the hapten diphenylcyclopropenone (DPC). CDR3 region: CASSSNGPDNEQFF. In DNA, the CDR3 is TGTGCTAGCAGCTCCAACGGACCGGACAATGAGCAGTTCTTC. Looking up the rest from reference TRBV7-7 and TRBJ2-1 gives the full variable domain: GAGVSQSPRYKVTKRGQDVTLRCDPISSHATLYWYQQALGQGPEFLTYFNYEAQPDKSGLPSDRFSAERPEGSISTLTIQRTEQRDSAMYRCASSSNGPDNEQFFGPGTRLTVL.